Below are 9 T cell receptor beta chains sequenced from a single sample in a study of post-analysis software for immune sequencing data (dated by TCRdb to between 2014 and 2016). The library was generated by PCR. TCRdb records Illumina HiSeq 2500 as the sequencer. To reduce PCR and sequencing biases, unique molecular identifiers were built into the TCR beta cDNA libraries. The public reads were reprocessed in TCRdb via fastp at Q25 and MiXCR, keeping in-frame beta chains. Here each entry gathers all rows of one CDR3 protein and keeps the most common genes and DNA. This sample has about 500,000 distinct CDR3 sequences in its table, and roughly 45% of those were observed once. Of the sample, about 12% is held by the ten largest clones. These receptors lack a known antigen. The paper's findings and limits, for the study overall: About 5 TRBV segments, including TRBV5-6, TRBV5-1 and TRBV20-1, were significantly more frequent in patients than controls.

The sample consisted of blood. The source of these receptors is a girl aged 5 to 17 with multiple sclerosis.

V gene TRBV12-3 or TRBV12-4 combines with J gene TRBJ1-4, with TRBD1 as a possible D gene (5 bases). Trimming took off 7 bases at V and 2 bases at J, with 11 bases between the two ends. This CDR3 comprises 14 residues. CDR3 sequence: CASNPGSTNEKLFF. In nucleotides, the CDR3 is TGTGCCAGCAACCCAGGGTCGACTAATGAAAAACTGTTTTTT.

The chain employs TRBV5-1 and TRBJ1-1; possibly TRBD1 for D (5 bases). In germline, CDR1 is SGHRS, CDR2 YFSETQ. The CDR3 runs to 13 residues. V was pared by 0 bases and J by 7 bases, with 10 bases between. The CDR3 bases are TGCGCCAGCAGCTTGGGCAGGGCCAGTGAAGCTTTCTTT. Encoded protein: CASSLGRASEAFF.

As for this clonotype: The germline gene is not matched at one end of the junction; a read error may be the cause. The chain uses TRBV7-2 and TRBJ2-3, with D tentatively TRBD1 (5 bases). The germline CDR1 and CDR2 sequences are SGHTA and FQGNSA. The length of the CDR3 is 16 residues. CDR3 sequence (DNA): TGTGCCAGCAGCTTGAGGCCGCTACCGGGCACAGGTACGCAGTATTTT. It specifies CASSLRPLPGTGTQYF.

This clonotype was seen a handful of times. The rearrangement joins TRBV6-6 to TRBJ2-7, with TRBD1 as a possible D gene (6 bases). CDR3 length equals 15 residues. CDR1 MNHNY and CDR2 SVGAGI come from the germline V gene (reference sequence). V was trimmed by 5 bases and J by 0 bases, leaving 14 bases between them. The CDR3 loop reads CASSRRQARSYEQYF. CDR3 bases: TGTGCCAGCAGTCGCAGACAGGCCCGCTCCTACGAGCAGTACTTC.

The V call is TRBV4-3, the J call TRBJ2-3; D gene uncertain. Germline assignment: CDR1 LGHNA and CDR2 YSLEER. V was pared by 0 bases and J by 5 bases, with 6 bases between. The CDR3 runs 13 residues. The CDR3 here is CASSQDPGDTQYF. CDR3 nucleotides: TGCGCCAGCAGCCAAGATCCCGGAGATACGCAGTATTTT.

This rearrangement joins TRBV7-2 to TRBJ2-5; D might be TRBD2 (6 bases). The CDR3 loop spans 13 amino acids. Looked up from germline, CDR1 is SGHTA and CDR2 is FQGNSA. Trimming removed 11 bases from V and 7 bases from J, with 20 bases in between. The CDR3: CASGTSSIGTQYF. The CDR3, as DNA: TGTGCCTCCGGGACTTCGAGCATAGGGACCCAGTACTTC.

V usage is TRBV5-1 and J usage is TRBJ2-7, with D tentatively TRBD1 (6 bases). Germline CDR1 SGHRS, CDR2 YFSETQ. Trimming pared 4 bases from V and 0 bases from J, leaving 14 bases between. The CDR3 is made up of 15 amino acids. Written as DNA, the CDR3 is TGCGCCAGCAGCCCGGACAGTTATAACTCCTACGAGCAGTACTTC. Translating gives CASSPDSYNSYEQYF.

The genes are TRBV28 and TRBJ2-7; D call uncertain. Trimming cost V 8 bases and J 3 bases, with 14 bases left between them. This CDR3 is 13 amino acids long. CDR1 MDHEN and CDR2 SYDVKM come from the germline V gene. The CDR3 region is CASHRNWGYEQYF. CDR3 DNA: TGTGCCAGCCACCGCAATTGGGGCTACGAGCAGTACTTC. Together with reference TRBV28 and TRBJ2-7, the CDR3 gives the full variable domain: DVKVTQSSRYLVKRTGEKVFLECVQDMDHENMFWYRQDPGLGLRLIYFSYDVKMKEKGDIPEGYSVSREKKERFSLILESASTNQTSMYLCASHRNWGYEQYFGPGTRLTVT.

The chain couples TRBV3-1 to TRBJ1-5; D is unresolved. The length of the CDR3 is 13 residues. The V gene's germline CDR1 is LGHDT and CDR2 YNNKEL (reference sequence). V gave up 0 bases and J gave up 6 bases, with 6 bases separating them. Written as DNA, the CDR3 is TGTGCCAGCAGCCAAGATACGCTTCAGCCCCAGCATTTT. It encodes CASSQDTLQPQHF.